This T cell receptor beta chain was captured by sequencing in a study of vaccination effects on CD4 cells after COVID-19. Profiling relied on immunoSEQ multiplex PCR, and the TCRdb table lists in-frame clones only, not all of them. The repertoire consists of some 41,000 clones, with 66% occurring once and the leading ten covering 15%. Comments on this clone: No antigen is known for it.

Antigen-specific CD4+ T cells were expanded with viral peptide pools in the ViraFEST assay before sequencing. Between days 10 and 11 of culture, CD4+ T cells were separated out. None of these healthy vaccinees had been infected with SARS-CoV-2 before vaccination. The TCR originated in a human donor who received a COVID-19 vaccine. The source material was CD4+ T cells from PBMCs cultured with HCoV-OC43 spike peptides, sampled before COVID-19 vaccination. As to subset: HCoV-OC43 spike overlapping peptide pool stimulation.

The DNA for the CDR3 is TGTGCCAGCAGCCAAGTCGGGGGCTCGGGTGGCTACACCTTC. Translated: CASSQVGGSGGYTF. This chain connects TRBV5-5 to TRBJ1-2; a weak D match, TRBD1 (6 bases). Looked up from germline, CDR1 is SGHKS and CDR2 is YYEKEE (reference sequence). Trimming took off 4 bases at V and 7 bases at J, with 17 bases between the two ends. CDR3 length equals 14 residues.